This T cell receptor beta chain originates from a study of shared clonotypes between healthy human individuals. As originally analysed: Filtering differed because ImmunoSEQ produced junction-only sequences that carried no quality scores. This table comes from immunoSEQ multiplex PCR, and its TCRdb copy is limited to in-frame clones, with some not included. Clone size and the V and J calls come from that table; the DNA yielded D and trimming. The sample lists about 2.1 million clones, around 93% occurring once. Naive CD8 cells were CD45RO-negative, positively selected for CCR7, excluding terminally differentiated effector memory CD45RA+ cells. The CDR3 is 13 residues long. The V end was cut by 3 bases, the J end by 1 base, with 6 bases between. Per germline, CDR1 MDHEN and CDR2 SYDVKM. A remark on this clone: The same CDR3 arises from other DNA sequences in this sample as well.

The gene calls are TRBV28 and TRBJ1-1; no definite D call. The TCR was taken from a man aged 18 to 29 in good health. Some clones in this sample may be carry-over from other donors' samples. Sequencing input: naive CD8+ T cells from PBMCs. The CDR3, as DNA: TGTGCCAGCAGTTTGTCGAAGAACACTGAAGCTTTCTTT. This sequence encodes CASSLSKNTEAFF.